Shown below are 32 T cell receptor beta chains from a single sample sequenced in a study of T-cell memory formation after mild COVID-19. TCRdb analysed the 5' RACE reads with MiXCR anew, one entry per CDR3 protein. The sample has more than 250,000 distinct CDR3 sequences, 15% to 20% seen once; the top ten hold roughly 24%. Specimen: PBMCs or a T cell subset sorted from them (not recorded which). All receptors derive from a man in his late teens or twenties who had mild COVID-19 (a few samples of this study predate the infection). Cell type and time point are not known.

This clonotype appeared many times. This sequence joins TRBV7-3 and TRBJ2-1, with TRBD2 identical over 12 bases. Germline CDR1 reads SGHTA; CDR2 reads FQGTGA. After removal of 2 bases from V and 9 bases from J, the junction contained 11 bases not matched to a gene. The CDR3 length is 17 residues. CDR3 sequence: CASSLHSGLAGTGEQFF. CDR3 coding DNA: TGTGCCAGCAGCTTACATAGCGGACTAGCGGGGACGGGTGAGCAGTTCTTC.

This clonotype was detected only a few times. The chain uses TRBV12-3 or TRBV12-4 and TRBJ1-2; D may be TRBD1 (6 bases). This CDR3 is built from 16 residues. Trimming removed 6 bases at V and 6 bases at J, with 23 bases between. The CDR3 reads CASSYGQSRVGDGYTF. The CDR3 nucleotides are TGTGCCAGCAGCTACGGACAGTCGCGGGTTGGAGATGGCTACACCTTC.

The chain couples TRBV19 to TRBJ1-1; D is unresolved. V lost 3 bases to trimming and J lost 0 bases, with 8 bases between them. This CDR3 comprises 14 residues. The germline V gene has CDR1 LNHDA and CDR2 SQIVND (reference sequence). CDR3 sequence: CASSINLVNTEAFF. Written as DNA, the CDR3 is TGTGCCAGTAGTATTAATTTAGTGAACACTGAAGCTTTCTTT.

Many counts were recorded for this clonotype. The J gene is TRBJ1-3, the V gene TRBV20-1, with D uncertain. The germline CDR1 and CDR2 sequences are DFQATT and SNEGSKA (reference sequence). There are 17 residues in the CDR3. This CDR3 reads CSATGRSPPTLERTIYF. DNA of the CDR3: TGCAGCGCCACCGGCAGGTCACCACCTACTCTGGAAAGGACCATATATTTT.

This clonotype was detected a few times. This sequence joins TRBV5-4 and TRBJ2-2; D may match TRBD1 or TRBD2 (5 bases each). Germline CDR1 reads SGHNT; CDR2 reads YYREEE (reference sequence). V lost 0 bases and J 6 bases, leaving 12 bases between the germline ends. This CDR3 is built from 15 residues. The CDR3 reads CASSLAGTPPGELFF. The CDR3 DNA follows: TGTGCCAGCAGCTTGGCCGGGACCCCCCCCGGGGAGCTGTTTTTT.

There are a few counts of this clonotype. V gene TRBV25-1 combines with J gene TRBJ1-6; D uncertain. The CDR3 sequence is 13 residues long. Deletions cut 1 base from V and 9 bases from J, with 7 bases between. The germline V gene encodes CDR1 MGHDK and CDR2 SYGVNS. The CDR3: CASSEFGSSPLHF. DNA for the CDR3: TGTGCCAGCAGTGAATTCGGCAGTTCACCCCTCCACTTT.

This clonotype occurred a few times. The chain is built from TRBV5-1 and TRBJ2-3, with 12 bases lining up with TRBD2. The CDR3 is 20 amino acids. Germline V gene lookup returns CDR1 SGHRS and CDR2 YFSETQ. The trim removed 3 bases at V and 0 bases at J, leaving 14 bases unmatched. CDR3 in amino acids: CASSSKPLTSGGQSTDTQYF. The CDR3 nucleotides read TGCGCCAGCAGCTCCAAACCATTGACTAGCGGGGGCCAAAGCACAGATACGCAGTATTTT.

The chain's CDR3 is CASSPGDNEQFF. CDR3 nucleotides: TGTGCCAGCAGCCCAGGGGACAATGAGCAGTTCTTC. The chain joins TRBV9 to TRBJ2-1; possible D gene TRBD1, 6 bases. The CDR3 has 12 residues. Germline CDR1 SGDLS, CDR2 YYNGEE. Trimming removed 4 bases at V and 5 bases at J, with 7 bases between. Drawing the rest from reference TRBV9 and TRBJ2-1, the complete variable domain is DSGVTQTPKHLITATGQRVTLRCSPRSGDLSVYWYQQSLDQGLQFLIQYYNGEERAKGNILERFSAQQFPDLHSELNLSSLELGDSALYFCASSPGDNEQFFGPGTRLTVL.

This clonotype was detected a few times. V gene TRBV6-1 combines with J gene TRBJ1-5; tentatively, D is TRBD1 (5 bases). Germline values: CDR1 MNHNS, CDR2 SASEGT. This CDR3 is 14 amino acids long. V was cut by 10 bases and J by 3 bases, with 16 bases left in between. The CDR3 spells CATLPTDPNQPQHF. CDR3 coding DNA: TGTGCCACCCTCCCGACAGACCCCAATCAGCCCCAGCATTTT.

This clonotype was recorded a few times. This chain joins TRBV6-5 and TRBJ2-7; D call uncertain. Per the germline V gene, CDR1 is MNHEY and CDR2 is SVGAGI. Trimming removed 4 bases at V and 4 bases at J, with 23 bases between. The CDR3 totals 17 residues. In nucleotides, the CDR3 is TGTGCCAGCAGTTTTGTTAAGGCCGGTAAGAATTCTTACGAGCAGTACGTC. It yields the protein CASSFVKAGKNSYEQYV.

The rearrangement links TRBV5-1 to TRBJ2-1, with D perhaps TRBD1 (6 bases). Trimming pared 7 bases from V and 4 bases from J, leaving 18 bases between. This CDR3 contains 15 residues. CDR1 and CDR2 from the germline V gene are SGHRS and YFSETQ. Here the CDR3 reads CASSAGTLLYNEQFF. The CDR3 nucleotides read TGCGCCAGCTCTGCCGGGACACTCCTATACAATGAGCAGTTCTTC.

This clonotype was found a few times. V usage is TRBV4-2 and J usage is TRBJ2-2, with 7 bases aligning to TRBD2. The CDR3 extends over 19 amino acids. Unmatched junction bases numbered 23, after V lost 4 bases and J lost 9 bases. Germline CDR1 and CDR2: LGHNA and YNFKEQ. CDR3 loop: CASSREGLGSGASAWELFF. In DNA form, the CDR3 reads TGTGCCAGCAGCCGAGAAGGGCTCGGGAGCGGGGCCTCCGCTTGGGAGCTGTTTTTT.

This clonotype was observed a few times. The CDR3 DNA reads TGTGCCAGCACCGGACGGACAGGATCCCCCTACGAGCAGTACGTC. It yields the protein CASTGRTGSPYEQYV. V is TRBV6-1 and J is TRBJ2-7; 7 positions match TRBD1. Unmatched junction bases numbered 11, after V lost 7 bases and J lost 2 bases. CDR1 and CDR2 from the germline V gene are MNHNS and SASEGT. The CDR3 sequence is 15 residues long.

The J gene is TRBJ1-2, the V gene TRBV14; 8 bases line up with TRBD1. CDR1 SGHDN and CDR2 FVKESK come from the germline V gene. This CDR3 comprises 19 residues. V dropped 0 bases and J dropped 4; count of bases not matched to a gene: 16. CDR3 nucleotides: TGTGCCAGCAGCCAAGAAGGGCGCAGGAGAGACAGGGGCGTCTATGGCTACACCTTC. Encoded protein: CASSQEGRRRDRGVYGYTF.

There are many counts of this clonotype. The chain recombines TRBV5-1 with TRBJ1-2; D is perhaps TRBD1 (5 bases). V gave up 4 bases and J gave up 7 bases, with 11 bases separating them. The CDR3 consists of 12 residues. Germline V gene sequence: CDR1 SGHRS, CDR2 YFSETQ. CDR3 amino acids: CASSGDAPGYTF. The CDR3 DNA follows: TGCGCCAGCAGCGGGGACGCCCCTGGCTACACCTTC.

The sample holds a few counts of this clonotype. V is TRBV5-1 and J is TRBJ2-7; D gene ambiguous. This CDR3 comprises 14 residues. V lost 5 bases and J lost 0, with 12 bases in between. Germline assignment: CDR1 SGHRS and CDR2 YFSETQ. CDR3 bases: TGCGCCAGCAGTGTAAATTGGGCCTCCTACGAGCAGTACTTC. Translation gives CASSVNWASYEQYF. Filled out from reference TRBV5-1 and TRBJ2-7, the complete variable domain reads KAGVTQTPRYLIKTRGQQVTLSCSPISGHRSVSWYQQTPGQGLQFLFEYFSETQRNKGNFPGRFSGRQFSNSRSEMNVSTLELGDSALYLCASSVNWASYEQYFGPGTRLTVT.

This clonotype was counted only a few times. V is TRBV19 and J is TRBJ2-2; D is unclear. From germline, CDR1 is LNHDA and CDR2 SQIVND (reference sequence). CDR3 length: 16 residues. Trimming shortened V by 5 bases and J by 5 bases, and 18 bases separated the two germline ends. The DNA of the CDR3 is TGTGCCAGTAGTCCTACCCCTAGTGTAGTTACCGGGGAGCTGTTTTTT. It codes for CASSPTPSVVTGELFF. Based on the CDR3 plus reference TRBV19 and TRBJ2-2, the full variable domain is DGGITQSPKYLFRKEGQNVTLSCEQNLNHDAMYWYRQDPGQGLRLIYYSQIVNDFQKGDIAEGYSVSREKKESFPLTVTSAQKNPTAFYLCASSPTPSVVTGELFFGEGSRLTVL.

This clonotype was found a few times. The CDR3 protein is CASSWKQGSGEAFF. The CDR3 nucleotides read TGTGCCAGCAGTTGGAAACAGGGGTCCGGGGAAGCTTTCTTT. The genes are TRBV27 and TRBJ1-1; 7 nucleotides match TRBD1. The junction had 10 bases not matched to a gene; V was cut back by 4 bases and J by 8 bases. CDR3 size: 14 residues. Germline V CDR1 and CDR2: MNHEY, SMNVEV (reference sequence).

The chain links TRBV12-3 or TRBV12-4 to TRBJ1-5; D is uncertain. V was trimmed by 7 bases and J by 7 bases, leaving 11 bases between them. This CDR3 is built from 12 residues. Here the CDR3 reads CASTLGWQPQHF. CDR3 DNA: TGTGCCAGCACTCTGGGATGGCAGCCCCAGCATTTT.

The rearrangement links TRBV15 to TRBJ1-3, with D unclear. The CDR3 runs 15 residues. The germline V and J ends were trimmed by 0 bases and 0 bases, with 6 bases remaining between them. Germline CDR1 is LNHNV and CDR2 is YYDKDF (reference sequence). The CDR3 coding sequence is TGTGCCACCAGCAGAGATCGATACTCTGGAAACACCATATATTTT. Protein: CATSRDRYSGNTIYF.

This chain connects TRBV5-1 to TRBJ1-1; the match to TRBD1 covers 7 bases. This CDR3 comprises 12 residues. From germline, CDR1 is SGHRS and CDR2 YFSETQ. Trimming at V came to 4 bases and at J to 7 bases, leaving 4 bases not matched to a gene. This chain's CDR3 is CASSVTGDEAFF. CDR3 DNA sequence: TGCGCCAGCAGCGTTACAGGGGATGAAGCTTTCTTT.

The chain is built from TRBV6-6 and TRBJ1-5; a weak D match, TRBD1 (5 bases). The CDR3 has 15 residues. V was pared by 5 bases and J by 0 bases, with 11 bases between. From germline, CDR1 is MNHNY and CDR2 SVGAGI (reference sequence). Here the CDR3 reads CASSRLGASNQPQHF. The CDR3, as DNA: TGTGCCAGCAGTCGTTTAGGGGCTAGCAATCAGCCCCAGCATTTT.

This clonotype occurred a few times. The chain recombines TRBV27 with TRBJ2-5, with D tentatively TRBD2 (5 bases). The V end was cut by 1 base, the J end by 4 bases, with 7 bases between. The CDR3 is made up of 13 amino acids. Looked up from germline, CDR1 is MNHEY and CDR2 is SMNVEV (reference sequence). CDR3 DNA: TGTGCCAGCAGTTTATTGGGGAGAGAGACCCAGTACTTC. Protein: CASSLLGRETQYF.

A few counts support this clonotype. This chain connects TRBV12-3 or TRBV12-4 to TRBJ1-6; D uncertain. The CDR3 extends over 14 amino acids. V lost 3 bases and J 8 bases, leaving 11 bases between the germline ends. For the CDR3, the DNA is TGTGCCAGCAGTTTTCTAGACTTGGATTCACCCCTCCACTTT. Protein: CASSFLDLDSPLHF.

The genes are TRBV4-2 and TRBJ1-1, with a possible D match to TRBD1 (5 bases). The CDR3 has 14 amino acids. Germline-derived CDR1 and CDR2 are LGHNA and YNFKEQ. V was trimmed by 1 base and J by 7 bases, leaving 13 bases between them. The CDR3 region is CASSQGGTSREAFF. CDR3 nucleotide sequence: TGTGCCAGCAGCCAAGGGGGGACGAGTCGTGAAGCTTTCTTT.

This clonotype was found a few times. This chain connects TRBV28 to TRBJ2-2; maybe TRBD2 (5 bases). The CDR3 sequence is 14 residues long. Germline CDR1 and CDR2: MDHEN and SYDVKM. V lost 6 bases and J 3 bases, leaving 11 bases between the germline ends. The CDR3 DNA sequence: TGTGCCAGCAGCCCGTCTAGCTACACCGGGGAGCTGTTTTTT. It is translated as CASSPSSYTGELFF.

At least ten counts were recorded for this clonotype. V and J are TRBV7-2 and TRBJ2-3; no clear D. The germline CDR1 and CDR2 sequences are SGHTA and FQGNSA. CDR3 size: 13 residues. The germline V and J ends were trimmed by 3 bases and 9 bases, with 13 bases remaining between them. This CDR3 reads CASSFDAMRTQYF. CDR3 nucleotide sequence: TGTGCCAGCAGCTTTGATGCGATGCGGACGCAGTATTTT. Full variable domain (remainder filled in from reference TRBV7-2 and TRBJ2-3): GAGVSQSPSNKVTEKGKDVELRCDPISGHTALYWYRQSLGQGLEFLIYFQGNSAPDKSGLPSDRFSAERTGGSVSTLTIQRTQQEDSAVYLCASSFDAMRTQYFGPGTRLTVL.

This chain links TRBV19 with TRBJ1-5; TRBD1 matches 9 bases. CDR1 is LNHDA and CDR2 is SQIVND in the germline V gene (reference sequence). The ends lost 6 bases at V and 3 bases at J; junction bases unmatched: 6. The CDR3 spans 15 residues. The CDR3, as DNA: TGTGCCAGTAGGCCCGGGACAGGGTACAATCAGCCCCAGCATTTT. Translating gives CASRPGTGYNQPQHF.

This clonotype was counted between two and nine times. The chain is built from TRBV6-2 or TRBV6-3 and TRBJ1-4; D gene ambiguous. V lost 6 bases to trimming and J lost 8 bases, with 16 bases between them. The germline V gene has CDR1 MNHEY and CDR2 SVGEGT. This CDR3 comprises 14 residues. The CDR3 is CASSPGLLGEKLFF. Here the CDR3 DNA reads TGTGCCAGCAGCCCGGGCTTGTTGGGCGAAAAACTGTTTTTT.

The CDR3 coding sequence is TGCGCCAGCAGCCAAATCCCGTCAGTATCATCCTACGAGCAGTACTTC. It specifies CASSQIPSVSSYEQYF. V usage is TRBV4-1 and J usage is TRBJ2-7; D not certain. Germline assignment: CDR1 MGHRA and CDR2 YSYEKL. The V gene lost 2 bases and the J gene lost 1 base, with 15 bases spanning the gap. CDR3 length: 16 amino acids.

Only a few counts were recorded for this clonotype. The chain links TRBV12-3 or TRBV12-4 to TRBJ2-2, with D possibly matching TRBD1 (5 bases). The CDR3 sequence is 15 residues long. The V end was cut by 6 bases, the J end by 6 bases, with 17 bases between. The chain's CDR3 is CASSRPQGWAGELFF. The DNA of the CDR3 is TGTGCCAGCAGCCGGCCCCAGGGTTGGGCCGGGGAGCTGTTTTTT.

Points on this clonotype: The junction and the germline gene differ at one end; a read error may be behind it. The rearrangement uses TRBV5-1 and TRBJ1-5; TRBD1 might be the D (5 bases). The CDR3 contains 15 residues. Germline assignment: CDR1 SGHRS and CDR2 YFSETQ. Here the CDR3 DNA reads TGCGCCAGCAGCTTGGGGGATGGGGCACATCAGCCCCAGCAATTT. Amino acid sequence: CASSLGDGAHQPQQF. Variable domain in full (rest from reference TRBV5-1 and TRBJ1-5): KAGVTQTPRYLIKTRGQQVTLSCSPISGHRSVSWYQQTPGQGLQFLFEYFSETQRNKGNFPGRFSGRQFSNSRSEMNVSTLELGDSALYLCASSLGDGAHQPQQFGDGTRLSIL.